The 29 T cell receptor beta chains below all came from one sample that was sequenced in a study of blood T cell repertoires in COVID-19. Measured with immunoSEQ multiplex PCR; TCRdb has only the in-frame clones, and not every one. The sample carries about 240,000 clones, around 87% recorded once. The sequenced sample was PBMCs or T cells enriched from blood (not recorded which). All receptors come from a woman aged 40 to 50 with acute COVID-19.

This chain joins TRBV27 and TRBJ2-5; 8 bases match TRBD2. After removal of 2 bases from V and 4 bases from J, the junction contained 6 bases not matched to a gene. The germline CDR1 and CDR2 sequences are MNHEY and SMNVEV (reference sequence). This CDR3 spans 15 amino acids. In DNA form, the CDR3 reads TGTGCCAGCAGTTTAAGGTGGCTAGCGGGAGAGACCCAGTACTTC. Its translation: CASSLRWLAGETQYF.

V usage is TRBV4-1 and J usage is TRBJ1-2; possible D gene TRBD1, 6 bases. The CDR3 spans 15 residues. The germline CDR1 and CDR2 sequences are MGHRA and YSYEKL. V was trimmed by 4 bases and J by 3 bases, leaving 15 bases between them. The CDR3 DNA sequence: TGCGCCAGCAGCCCGACCCCAGGGGCAGACTATGGCTACACCTTC. Amino acid sequence: CASSPTPGADYGYTF.

This chain connects TRBV28 to TRBJ2-7; a possible D gene is TRBD2 (6 bases). The CDR3 loop spans 15 amino acids. Germline CDR1 is MDHEN and CDR2 is SYDVKM. The ends were cut back, 2 bases at V and 6 bases at J, with 17 bases in the middle. The DNA for the CDR3 is TGTGCCAGCAGTTTAGGTCTCCTAGAGGGAGGCGAGCAGTACTTC. As protein: CASSLGLLEGGEQYF.

CDR3 protein: CASNNRGLAEKLFF. CDR3 nucleotide sequence: TGTGCCAGCAACAACAGGGGTCTAGCAGAAAAACTGTTTTTT. This chain connects TRBV19 to TRBJ1-4, with 7 positions matching TRBD1. The CDR3 has 14 residues. The V segment lost 9 bases and the J segment 8 bases; nucleotides outside the gene matches: 12. Germline lookup yields CDR1 LNHDA and CDR2 SQIVND (reference sequence).

V gene TRBV28 combines with J gene TRBJ1-4, with 11 bases identical to TRBD1. V was pared by 4 bases and J by 6 bases, with 4 bases of the junction left unmatched. The CDR3 length is 15 residues. CDR1 is MDHEN, CDR2 SYDVKM, per germline. The CDR3 loop is CASSSPGQGDEKLFF. DNA of the CDR3: TGTGCCAGCAGTTCACCGGGACAGGGGGATGAAAAACTGTTTTTT.

This rearrangement joins TRBV27 to TRBJ2-1, with D tentatively TRBD2 (5 bases). Trimming cost V 2 bases and J 5 bases, with 7 bases left between them. CDR3 length equals 13 residues. Looked up from germline, CDR1 is MNHEY and CDR2 is SMNVEV (reference sequence). This chain's CDR3 is CASSLGLNNEQFF. In DNA, the CDR3 is TGTGCCAGCAGTTTAGGACTTAACAATGAGCAGTTCTTC.

The gene calls are TRBV25-1 and TRBJ2-7; D is perhaps TRBD1 (5 bases). V was pared by 6 bases and J by 7 bases, with 22 bases between. This CDR3 comprises 15 residues. Germline V lookup: CDR1 MGHDK, CDR2 SYGVNS. The CDR3 loop is CASSPEVGARMEQYF. As DNA, the CDR3 is TGTGCCAGCAGCCCCGAAGTTGGGGCCCGAATGGAGCAGTACTTC.

This clone was picked up a small number of times. V and J are TRBV5-1 and TRBJ2-5, with 9 bases fitting TRBD2. With 6 bases clipped from V and 0 bases from J, the junction kept 3 bases outside the gene matches. CDR1 and CDR2 from the germline V gene are SGHRS and YFSETQ. CDR3 length equals 14 residues. The CDR3 DNA sequence: TGCGCCAGCAAGGCGGGAGGGAACCAAGAGACCCAGTACTTC. Encoded protein: CASKAGGNQETQYF.

This chain joins TRBV3-1 (or the pseudogene TRBV3-2) and TRBJ1-1; D remains unclear. CDR3 length equals 15 residues. The germline V gene encodes CDR1 LGHDT and CDR2 YNNKEL (reference sequence). Trimming removed 0 bases at V and 0 bases at J, with 8 bases between. CDR3 sequence (DNA): TGTGCCAGCAGCCAAGATGCCGGTGTGAACACTGAAGCTTTCTTT. Its protein product is CASSQDAGVNTEAFF.

The rearrangement uses TRBV3-1 (or the pseudogene TRBV3-2) and TRBJ2-7; 7 bases line up with TRBD2. Losses at the gene ends were 3 bases for V and 4 bases for J; bases not matched to a gene: 9. This CDR3 spans 15 amino acids. Germline CDR1 LGHDT, CDR2 YNNKEL (reference sequence). For the CDR3, the DNA is TGTGCCAGCAGCCATACTCGGGACTATACATACGAGCAGTACTTC. It codes for CASSHTRDYTYEQYF.

The V gene is TRBV7-3, the J gene TRBJ2-5; TRBD2 is a possible D gene (6 bases). Trimming took 3 bases from V and 5 from J, leaving 10 bases between them. CDR1 is SGHTA and CDR2 is FQGTGA in the germline V gene. CDR3 length: 13 residues. CDR3: CASSLTRKETQYF. For the CDR3, the DNA is TGTGCCAGCAGCTTGACTAGAAAGGAGACCCAGTACTTC.

The chain joins TRBV5-5 to TRBJ1-2; weak D call: TRBD1 (5 bases). The CDR3 runs to 16 residues. V lost 3 bases and J lost 5, with 20 bases in between. Germline loops: CDR1 SGHKS, CDR2 YYEKEE (reference sequence). The CDR3 DNA reads TGTGCCAGCAGCTCCAATTCGGGGGAGGTTGGGTATGGCTACACCTTC. Translating gives CASSSNSGEVGYGYTF.

The genes are TRBV5-5 and TRBJ2-1, with D perhaps TRBD2 (7 bases). The ends were cut back, 1 base at V and 5 bases at J, with 13 bases in the middle. From germline, CDR1 is SGHKS and CDR2 YYEKEE (reference sequence). This CDR3 region has 15 residues. CDR3 DNA: TGTGCCAGCAGCTTGTCGGGGGGCGCCCACAATGAGCAGTTCTTC. Amino acids: CASSLSGGAHNEQFF.

This clone was seen more than once but under ten times. The chain uses TRBV19 and TRBJ2-1, with 13 bases lining up with TRBD2. CDR1 is LNHDA and CDR2 is SQIVND in the germline V gene (reference sequence). Germline trimming cut 5 bases from V and 0 bases from J; bases unmatched to any gene: 10. The CDR3 is 19 residues long. The CDR3 loop is CASSYRQGLAGDSYNEQFF. CDR3 coding DNA: TGTGCCAGTAGTTACCGCCAAGGACTAGCGGGAGACTCCTACAATGAGCAGTTCTTC. Looking up the rest from reference TRBV19 and TRBJ2-1 gives the full variable domain: DGGITQSPKYLFRKEGQNVTLSCEQNLNHDAMYWYRQDPGQGLRLIYYSQIVNDFQKGDIAEGYSVSREKKESFPLTVTSAQKNPTAFYLCASSYRQGLAGDSYNEQFFGPGTRLTVL.

This chain connects TRBV3-1 (or the pseudogene TRBV3-2) to TRBJ1-1; D remains ambiguous. Between the trimmed V and J ends, which lost 0 bases and 3 bases, there was a span of 5 bases. CDR1 and CDR2 from the germline V gene are LGHDT and YNNKEL (reference sequence). The CDR3 spans 13 residues. The CDR3 nucleotides are TGTGCCAGCAGCCAAGAAACGGACACTGAAGCTTTCTTT. The encoded protein is CASSQETDTEAFF.

The J gene is TRBJ1-1, the V gene TRBV6-5; TRBD1 agrees at 8 bases. Per the germline V gene, CDR1 is MNHEY and CDR2 is SVGAGI. The ends lost 6 bases at V and 4 bases at J; junction bases unmatched: 4. The CDR3 runs to 13 residues. The CDR3 DNA follows: TGTGCCAGCAGGACAGGGGAGGGCACTGAAGCTTTCTTT. Translated: CASRTGEGTEAFF.

The chain couples TRBV28 to TRBJ1-5; tentative D call: TRBD1 (5 bases). The CDR3 contains 11 residues. The V and J ends lost 4 bases and 11 bases respectively, with 9 bases between them. CDR1 is MDHEN and CDR2 is SYDVKM in the germline V gene. Written as DNA, the CDR3 is TGTGCCAGCAGTTCGGGGGGGGCCCAGCATTTT. Amino acid sequence: CASSSGGAQHF.

The V gene is TRBV7-9, the J gene TRBJ1-3; D may be TRBD1 (5 bases). V lost 1 base and J 0 bases, leaving 10 bases between the germline ends. Germline V CDR1 and CDR2: SEHNR, FQNEAQ (reference sequence). The CDR3 sequence is 16 residues long. The CDR3 loop reads CASSLGGGTSGNTIYF. The CDR3 region has the DNA TGTGCCAGCAGCTTAGGTGGGGGGACCTCTGGAAACACCATATATTTT. The complete variable domain, with remaining parts taken from reference TRBV7-9 and TRBJ1-3, reads DTGVSQNPRHKITKRGQNVTFRCDPISEHNRLYWYRQTLGQGPEFLTYFQNEAQLEKSRLLSDRFSAERPKGSFSTLEIQRTEQGDSAMYLCASSLGGGTSGNTIYFGEGSWLTVV.

The chain carries TRBV24-1 and TRBJ2-3; D ambiguous. The CDR3 contains 11 residues. The germline V and J ends were trimmed by 6 bases and 8 bases, with 8 bases remaining between them. CDR1 KGHDR and CDR2 SFDVKD come from the germline V gene. CDR3 amino acids: CATSYLGTQYF. The CDR3 nucleotides are TGTGCCACCAGTTATCTCGGTACGCAGTATTTT.

The chain links TRBV21-1 to TRBJ1-1. TRBV21-1 is a pseudogene locus. The CDR3 length is 14 residues. This chain's CDR3 is CASSNGGIWTEAFF. The CDR3 region has the DNA TGTGCCAGCAGCAACGGGGGTATTTGGACTGAAGCTTTCTTT.

The chain recombines TRBV19 with TRBJ2-1; 8 nucleotides align to TRBD2. CDR3 length equals 15 residues. V lost 6 bases and J lost 1; bases outside the gene matches: 5. CDR1 and CDR2 from the germline V gene are LNHDA and SQIVND (reference sequence). The CDR3 spells CASSPGLESYNEQFF. CDR3 nucleotide sequence: TGTGCCAGTAGCCCGGGACTAGAGTCCTACAATGAGCAGTTCTTC.

The gene calls are TRBV7-2 and TRBJ2-1; 7 bases fit TRBD1. The CDR3 length is 15 residues. With 2 bases clipped from V and 2 bases from J, the junction kept 3 bases outside the gene matches. The V gene's germline CDR1 is SGHTA and CDR2 FQGNSA. The CDR3 reads CASSLKGGTYNEQFF. CDR3 nucleotide sequence: TGTGCCAGCAGCTTAAAAGGGGGCACCTACAATGAGCAGTTCTTC.

The chain recombines TRBV19 with TRBJ1-6, with D unresolved. CDR1 is LNHDA and CDR2 is SQIVND in the germline V gene (reference sequence). This CDR3 has 15 residues. Between the trimmed V and J ends, which lost 7 bases and 6 bases, there was a span of 16 bases. The CDR3, as DNA: TGTGCCAGTACCAGGAGGACGGCGCCTAATTCACCCCTCCACTTT. Translated, it gives CASTRRTAPNSPLHF.

This chain connects TRBV19 to TRBJ1-2; D call uncertain. Germline V CDR1 and CDR2: LNHDA, SQIVND (reference sequence). The CDR3 spans 13 residues. Trimming left V 3 bases short and J 4 bases short, with 9 bases between. This CDR3 is CASSMIRLYGYTF. The CDR3 bases are TGTGCCAGTAGTATGATCAGGCTCTATGGCTACACCTTC.

CDR3 coding DNA: TGTGCCAGCAGTGGGGGGACAGGGGAGATAAATGAGCAGTTCTTC. This encodes CASSGGTGEINEQFF. The J gene is TRBJ2-1, the V gene TRBV25-1, with 10 bases lining up with TRBD1. The CDR3 loop spans 15 amino acids. Trimming cost V 4 bases and J 7 bases; bases outside gene matches: 7. Germline V gene sequence: CDR1 MGHDK, CDR2 SYGVNS.

The rearrangement uses TRBV6-2 or TRBV6-3 and TRBJ2-7; no firm D call. The length of the CDR3 is 15 residues. V gave up 0 bases and J gave up 7 bases, with 16 bases separating them. Germline V lookup: CDR1 MNHEY, CDR2 SVGEGT. CDR3 in DNA: TGTGCCAGCAGTTACTCGAGTAGTTCTAGTAATGAGCAGTACTTC. This gives the protein CASSYSSSSSNEQYF.

The V call is TRBV5-1, the J call TRBJ1-1; 8 nucleotides agree with TRBD1. V was clipped by 2 bases and J by 1 base; unmatched bases: 4. From germline, CDR1 is SGHRS and CDR2 YFSETQ. The CDR3 totals 15 residues. CDR3 sequence: CASSLKTGANTEAFF. The CDR3 region has the DNA TGCGCCAGCAGCTTAAAGACAGGGGCGAACACTGAAGCTTTCTTT.

This clone was picked up a small number of times. J is TRBJ2-7 and V is TRBV9; 8 bases line up with TRBD2. CDR1 is SGDLS and CDR2 is YYNGEE in the germline V gene. This CDR3 has 14 residues. Losses at the gene ends were 6 bases for V and 4 bases for J; bases not matched to a gene: 9. The CDR3 nucleotides read TGTGCCAGCACTTTATTAGCGGGATTATACGAGCAGTACTTC. Translating gives CASTLLAGLYEQYF.

This clone was counted a single time. CDR3 sequence reads: CASRPSGSSDTGELFF. The CDR3 bases are TGTGCCAGCAGGCCTAGCGGGAGCTCGGACACCGGGGAGCTGTTTTTT. V usage is TRBV7-9 and J usage is TRBJ2-2; 10 bases are a match to TRBD2. CDR3 size: 16 residues. Per germline, CDR1 SEHNR and CDR2 FQNEAQ (reference sequence). With 6 bases clipped from V and 3 bases from J, the junction kept 7 bases outside the gene matches.